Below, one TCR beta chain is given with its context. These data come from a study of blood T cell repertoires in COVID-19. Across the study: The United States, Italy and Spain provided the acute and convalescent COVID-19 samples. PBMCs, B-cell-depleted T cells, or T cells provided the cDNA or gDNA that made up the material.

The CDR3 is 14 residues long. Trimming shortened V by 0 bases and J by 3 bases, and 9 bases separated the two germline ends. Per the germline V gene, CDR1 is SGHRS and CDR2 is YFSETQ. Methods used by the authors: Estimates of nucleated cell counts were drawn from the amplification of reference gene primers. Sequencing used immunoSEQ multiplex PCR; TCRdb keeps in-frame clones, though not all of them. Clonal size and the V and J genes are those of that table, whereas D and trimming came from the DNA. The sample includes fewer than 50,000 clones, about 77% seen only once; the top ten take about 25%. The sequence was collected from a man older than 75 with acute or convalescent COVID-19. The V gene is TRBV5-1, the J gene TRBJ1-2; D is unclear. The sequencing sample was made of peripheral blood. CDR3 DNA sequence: TGCGCCAGCAGCTTGGCCGGAGGAGACTATGGCTACACCTTC. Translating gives CASSLAGGDYGYTF. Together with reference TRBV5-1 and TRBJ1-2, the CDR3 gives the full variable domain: KAGVTQTPRYLIKTRGQQVTLSCSPISGHRSVSWYQQTPGQGLQFLFEYFSETQRNKGNFPGRFSGRQFSNSRSEMNVSTLELGDSALYLCASSLAGGDYGYTFGSGTRLTVV.